The clone carrying this T cell receptor beta chain was detected a few times. What it recognizes is unknown. The CDR3 has 14 amino acids. The germline gives CDR1 SNHLY, CDR2 FYNNEI. The junction had 10 bases not matched to a gene; V was cut back by 5 bases and J by 7 bases. The method was immunoSEQ multiplex PCR; TCRdb's version includes in-frame clones alone and lacks a portion of them. The data hold roughly 120,000 clones, with about 87% observed a single time. This sample is part of a study of T cell responses to AZD1222 COVID-19 vaccine. Study context: Pooled together were second doses at about 4 or about 12 weeks.

General study points: The sample set comprised mostly white British donors with more females, and clonal diversity was possibly underestimated. Baseline testing showed seropositivity in only six AZD1222 recipients. Dominant CD4 TCR responses targeted spike regions 160-218 and 743-854.

This sequence joins TRBV2 and TRBJ2-7; 8 bases line up with TRBD1. The sample in question was peripheral blood, obtained on day 0 of AZD1222 vaccination. This TCR came from an adult in good health. In nucleotides, the CDR3 is TGTGCCAGCAGTTCCGGACAGGGAGTGAGAGAGCAGTACTTC. Residues: CASSSGQGVREQYF.